A single TCR beta chain is shown here with its context. Method: immunoSEQ multiplex PCR; TCRdb's copy keeps in-frame clones and lacks some. The sample contains about 130,000 clones, about 86% of which appear only once. Unmatched junction bases numbered 13, after V lost 6 bases and J lost 7 bases. CDR1 is GTSNPN and CDR2 is SVGIG in the germline V gene (reference sequence). The CDR3 is 14 residues long. This sample stems from a study of blood T cell repertoires in COVID-19. Study summary: Samples taken during acute and convalescent COVID-19 were collected in the United States, Italy and Spain. T cells, B-cell-depleted T cells, or PBMCs provided the cDNA or gDNA that served as material.

Sequencing was carried out using peripheral blood. V usage is TRBV30 and J usage is TRBJ1-1; 8 nucleotides line up with TRBD1. The TCR comes from a woman between 50 and 59 years old with acute or convalescent COVID-19. DNA for the CDR3: TGTGCCTGCCAACAGGGGGGCAAGGTGAGTGAAGCTTTCTTT. Amino acid sequence: CACQQGGKVSEAFF.